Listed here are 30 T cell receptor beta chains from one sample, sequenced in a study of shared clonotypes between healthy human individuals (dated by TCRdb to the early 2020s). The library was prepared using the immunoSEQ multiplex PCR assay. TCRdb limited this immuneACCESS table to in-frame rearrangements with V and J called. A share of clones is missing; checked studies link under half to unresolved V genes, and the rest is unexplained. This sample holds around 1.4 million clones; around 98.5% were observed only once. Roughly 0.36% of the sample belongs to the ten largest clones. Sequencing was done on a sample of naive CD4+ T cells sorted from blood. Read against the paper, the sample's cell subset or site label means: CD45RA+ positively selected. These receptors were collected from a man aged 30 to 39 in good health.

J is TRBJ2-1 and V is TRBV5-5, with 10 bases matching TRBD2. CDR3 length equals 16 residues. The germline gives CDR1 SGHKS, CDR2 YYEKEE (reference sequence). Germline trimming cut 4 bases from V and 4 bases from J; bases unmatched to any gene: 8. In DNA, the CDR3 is TGTGCCAGCAGCACTGACCTAGCGGGAGTTTACAATGAGCAGTTCTTC. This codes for CASSTDLAGVYNEQFF.

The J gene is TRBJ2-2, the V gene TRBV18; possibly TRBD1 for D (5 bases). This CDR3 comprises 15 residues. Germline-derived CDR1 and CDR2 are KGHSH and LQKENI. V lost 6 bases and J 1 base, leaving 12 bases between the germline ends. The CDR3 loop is CASSLDKLNTGELFF. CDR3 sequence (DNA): TGTGCCAGCTCCTTGGACAAGTTGAACACCGGGGAGCTGTTTTTT.

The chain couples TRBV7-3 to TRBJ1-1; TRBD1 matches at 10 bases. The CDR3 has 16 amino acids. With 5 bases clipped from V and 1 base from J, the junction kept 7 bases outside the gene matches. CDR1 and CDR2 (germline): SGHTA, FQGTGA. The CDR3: CASSPGQGVANTEAFF. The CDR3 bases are TGTGCCAGCAGCCCCGGACAGGGGGTGGCGAACACTGAAGCTTTCTTT.

The CDR3 DNA reads TGTGCCAGCAGCTTAGAAGGGACTAGTCGGTTCTTC. Protein product: CASSLEGTSRFF. V is TRBV7-2 and J is TRBJ2-1; 8 bases map to TRBD2. The V segment lost 1 base and the J segment 15 bases; nucleotides outside the gene matches: 5. Per the germline V gene, CDR1 is SGHTA and CDR2 is FQGNSA. The CDR3 is 12 residues long. The full variable domain, in which reference TRBV7-2 and TRBJ2-1 provide the parts outside the CDR3, is GAGVSQSPSNKVTEKGKDVELRCDPISGHTALYWYRQSLGQGLEFLIYFQGNSAPDKSGLPSDRFSAERTGGSVSTLTIQRTQQEDSAVYLCASSLEGTSRFFGPGTRLTVL.

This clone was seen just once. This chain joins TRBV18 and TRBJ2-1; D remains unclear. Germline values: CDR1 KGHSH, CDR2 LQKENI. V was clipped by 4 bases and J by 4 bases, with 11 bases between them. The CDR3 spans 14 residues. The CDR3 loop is CASSLGNIYNEQFF. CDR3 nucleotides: TGTGCCAGCTCACTGGGAAACATATACAATGAGCAGTTCTTC. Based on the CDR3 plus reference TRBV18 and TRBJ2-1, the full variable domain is NAGVMQNPRHLVRRRGQEARLRCSPMKGHSHVYWYRQLPEEGLKFMVYLQKENIIDESGMPKERFSAEFPKEGPSILRIQQVVRGDSAAYFCASSLGNIYNEQFFGPGTRLTVL.

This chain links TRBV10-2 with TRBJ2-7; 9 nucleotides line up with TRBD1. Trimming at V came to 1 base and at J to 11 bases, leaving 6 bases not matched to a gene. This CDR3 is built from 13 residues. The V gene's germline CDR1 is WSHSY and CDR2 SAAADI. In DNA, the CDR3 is TGCGCCAGCAGTGAGTTTATCCGGGACAGGGAGTACTTC. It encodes CASSEFIRDREYF.

The CDR3 region has the DNA TGCGCCAGCAGCCAAGACCTCTACTCTGGAAACACCATATATTTT. Translating gives CASSQDLYSGNTIYF. The chain carries TRBV4-1 and TRBJ1-3; D is uncertain. The germline V and J ends were trimmed by 0 bases and 0 bases, with 6 bases remaining between them. The CDR3 spans 15 residues. Germline CDR1 is MGHRA and CDR2 is YSYEKL.

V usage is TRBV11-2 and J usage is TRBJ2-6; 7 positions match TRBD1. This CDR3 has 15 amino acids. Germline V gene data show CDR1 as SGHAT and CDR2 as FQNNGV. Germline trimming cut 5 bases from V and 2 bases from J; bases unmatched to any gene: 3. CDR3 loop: CASSAGTAGANVLTF. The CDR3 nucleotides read TGTGCCAGCAGCGCCGGGACAGCTGGGGCCAACGTCCTGACTTTC.

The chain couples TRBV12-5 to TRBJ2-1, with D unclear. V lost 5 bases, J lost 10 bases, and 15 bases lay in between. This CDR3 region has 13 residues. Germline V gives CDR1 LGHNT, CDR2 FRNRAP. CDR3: CASGVDMASEQFF. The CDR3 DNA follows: TGTGCTAGTGGTGTCGATATGGCTTCGGAGCAGTTCTTC. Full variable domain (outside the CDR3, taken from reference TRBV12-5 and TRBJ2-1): DARVTQTPRHKVTEMGQEVTMRCQPILGHNTVFWYRQTMMQGLELLAYFRNRAPLDDSGMPKDRFSAEMPDATLATLKIQPSEPRDSAVYFCASGVDMASEQFFGPGTRLTVL.

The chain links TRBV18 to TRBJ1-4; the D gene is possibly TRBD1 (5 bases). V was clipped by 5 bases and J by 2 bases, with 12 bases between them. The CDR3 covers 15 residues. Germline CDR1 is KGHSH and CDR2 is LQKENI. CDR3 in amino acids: CASSESGPTNEKLFF. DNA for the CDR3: TGTGCCAGCTCAGAGTCGGGGCCGACTAATGAAAAACTGTTTTTT.

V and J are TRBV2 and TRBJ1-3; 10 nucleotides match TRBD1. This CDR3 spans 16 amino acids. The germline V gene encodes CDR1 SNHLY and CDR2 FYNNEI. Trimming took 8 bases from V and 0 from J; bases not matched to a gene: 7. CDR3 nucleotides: TGTGCCAGCTCGACAGGGGGCCTATTCTCTGGAAACACCATATATTTT. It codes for CASSTGGLFSGNTIYF. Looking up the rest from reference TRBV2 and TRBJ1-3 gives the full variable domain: EPEVTQTPSHQVTQMGQEVILRCVPISNHLYFYWYRQILGQKVEFLVSFYNNEISEKSEIFDDQFSVERPDGSNFTLKIRSTKLEDSAMYFCASSTGGLFSGNTIYFGEGSWLTVV.

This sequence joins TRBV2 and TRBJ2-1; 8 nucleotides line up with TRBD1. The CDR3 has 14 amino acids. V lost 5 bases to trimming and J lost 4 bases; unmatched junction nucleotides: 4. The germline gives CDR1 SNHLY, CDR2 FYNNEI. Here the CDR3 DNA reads TGTGCCAGCAGTTCGACAGGGGTTTACAATGAGCAGTTCTTC. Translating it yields CASSSTGVYNEQFF.

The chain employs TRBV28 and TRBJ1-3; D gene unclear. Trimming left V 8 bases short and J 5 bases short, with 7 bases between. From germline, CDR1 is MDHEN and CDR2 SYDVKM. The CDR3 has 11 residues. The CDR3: CASLQRNTIYF. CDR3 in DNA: TGTGCCAGCTTACAGAGAAACACCATATATTTT. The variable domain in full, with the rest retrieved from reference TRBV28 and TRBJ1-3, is DVKVTQSSRYLVKRTGEKVFLECVQDMDHENMFWYRQDPGLGLRLIYFSYDVKMKEKGDIPEGYSVSREKKERFSLILESASTNQTSMYLCASLQRNTIYFGEGSWLTVV.

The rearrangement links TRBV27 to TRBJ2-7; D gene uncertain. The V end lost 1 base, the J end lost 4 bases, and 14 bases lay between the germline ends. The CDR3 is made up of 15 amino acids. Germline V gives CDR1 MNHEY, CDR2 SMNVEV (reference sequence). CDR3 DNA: TGTGCCAGCAGTTTATACTCCGTAAACGGTTACGAGCAGTACTTC. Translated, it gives CASSLYSVNGYEQYF.

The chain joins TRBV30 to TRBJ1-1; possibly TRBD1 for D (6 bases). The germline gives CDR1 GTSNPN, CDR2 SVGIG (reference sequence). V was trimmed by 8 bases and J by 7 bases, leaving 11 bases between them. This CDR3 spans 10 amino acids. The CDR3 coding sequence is TGTGCCGGGGGGGCAGTTGAAGCTTTCTTT. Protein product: CAGGAVEAFF. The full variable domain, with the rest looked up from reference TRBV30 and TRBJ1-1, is SQTIHQWPATLVQPVGSPLSLECTVEGTSNPNLYWYRQAAGRGLQLLFYSVGIGQISSEVPQNLSASRPQDRQFILSSKKLLLSDSGFYLCAGGAVEAFFGQGTRLTVV.

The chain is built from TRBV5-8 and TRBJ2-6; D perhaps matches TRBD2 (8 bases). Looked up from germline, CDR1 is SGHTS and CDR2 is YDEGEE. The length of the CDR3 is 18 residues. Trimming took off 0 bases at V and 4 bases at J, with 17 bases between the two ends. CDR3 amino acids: CASSLDRGLVAGANVLTF. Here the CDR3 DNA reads TGTGCCAGCAGCTTGGACAGGGGACTAGTAGCAGGGGCCAACGTCCTGACTTTC.

The CDR3 protein is CASTSVTVATEAFF. In DNA form, the CDR3 reads TGTGCCAGCACGTCTGTGACTGTGGCCACTGAAGCTTTCTTT. V is TRBV2 and J is TRBJ1-1; D is unresolved. The V and J ends lost 7 bases and 4 bases respectively, with 16 bases between them. The germline V gene encodes CDR1 SNHLY and CDR2 FYNNEI. The CDR3 sequence is 14 residues long.

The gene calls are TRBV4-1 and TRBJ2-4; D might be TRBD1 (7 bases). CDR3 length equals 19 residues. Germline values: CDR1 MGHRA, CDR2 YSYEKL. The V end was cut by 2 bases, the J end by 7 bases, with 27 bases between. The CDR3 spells CASSQPKTGPGGTSNIQYF. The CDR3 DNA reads TGCGCCAGCAGCCAACCTAAGACAGGGCCCGGAGGGACAAGTAACATTCAGTACTTC.

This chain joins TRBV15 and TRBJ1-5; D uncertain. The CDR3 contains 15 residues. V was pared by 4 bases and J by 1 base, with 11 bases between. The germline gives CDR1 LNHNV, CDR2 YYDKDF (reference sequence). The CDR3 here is CATSTRTVSNQPQHF. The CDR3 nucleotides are TGTGCCACCAGCACCCGGACGGTGAGCAATCAGCCCCAGCATTTT.

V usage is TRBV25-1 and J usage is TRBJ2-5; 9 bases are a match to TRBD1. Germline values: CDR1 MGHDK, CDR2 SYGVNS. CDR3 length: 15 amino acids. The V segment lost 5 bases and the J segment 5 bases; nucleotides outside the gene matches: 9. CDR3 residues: CASSNDRGRWETQYF. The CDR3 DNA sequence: TGTGCCAGCAGTAACGACAGGGGGAGGTGGGAGACCCAGTACTTC.

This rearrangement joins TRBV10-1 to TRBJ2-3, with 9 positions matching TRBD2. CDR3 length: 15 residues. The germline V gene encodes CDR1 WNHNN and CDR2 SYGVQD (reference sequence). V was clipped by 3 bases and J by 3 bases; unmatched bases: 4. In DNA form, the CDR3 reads TGCGCCAGCAGTGATCGCCTAGCGGGAACAGATACGCAGTATTTT. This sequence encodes CASSDRLAGTDTQYF.

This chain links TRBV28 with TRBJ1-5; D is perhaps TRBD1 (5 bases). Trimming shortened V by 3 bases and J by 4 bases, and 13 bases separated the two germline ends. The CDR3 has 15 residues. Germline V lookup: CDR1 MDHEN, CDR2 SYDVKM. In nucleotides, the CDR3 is TGTGCCAGCAGTTTGAGGTGGGGGGGGAATCAGCCCCAGCATTTT. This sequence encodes CASSLRWGGNQPQHF.

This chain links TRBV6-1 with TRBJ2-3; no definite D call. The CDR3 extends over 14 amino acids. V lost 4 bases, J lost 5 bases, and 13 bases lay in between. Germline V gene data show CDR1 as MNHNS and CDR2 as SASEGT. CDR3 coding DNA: TGTGCCAGCAGTGGATCAATCCCTGGAGATACGCAGTATTTT. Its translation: CASSGSIPGDTQYF.

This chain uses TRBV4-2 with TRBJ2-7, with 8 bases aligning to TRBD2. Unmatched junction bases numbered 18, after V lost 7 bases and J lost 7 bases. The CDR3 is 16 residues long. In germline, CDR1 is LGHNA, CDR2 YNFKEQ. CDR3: CASTVGELAEVGEQYF. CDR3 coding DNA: TGTGCCAGCACCGTGGGAGAACTAGCGGAGGTGGGGGAGCAGTACTTC.

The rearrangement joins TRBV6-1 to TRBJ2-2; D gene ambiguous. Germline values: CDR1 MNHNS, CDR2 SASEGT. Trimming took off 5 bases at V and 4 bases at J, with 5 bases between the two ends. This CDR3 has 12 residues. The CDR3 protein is CASSLRTGELFF. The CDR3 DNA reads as TGTGCCAGCAGTCTCCGCACCGGGGAGCTGTTTTTT.

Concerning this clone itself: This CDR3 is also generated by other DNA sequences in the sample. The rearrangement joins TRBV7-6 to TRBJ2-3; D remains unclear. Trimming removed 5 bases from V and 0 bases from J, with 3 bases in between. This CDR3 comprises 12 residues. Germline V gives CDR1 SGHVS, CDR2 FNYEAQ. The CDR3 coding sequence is TGTGCCAGCAGCCTCAGCACAGATACGCAGTATTTT. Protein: CASSLSTDTQYF.

The CDR3 reads CASSPHPLAGAYEQYF. The DNA for the CDR3 is TGTGCCAGCAGCCCACATCCACTAGCGGGAGCCTACGAGCAGTACTTC. This sequence joins TRBV7-2 and TRBJ2-7, with 11 nucleotides matching TRBD2. CDR3 length: 16 amino acids. V was clipped by 5 bases and J by 2 bases; unmatched bases: 8. From germline, CDR1 is SGHTA and CDR2 FQGNSA.

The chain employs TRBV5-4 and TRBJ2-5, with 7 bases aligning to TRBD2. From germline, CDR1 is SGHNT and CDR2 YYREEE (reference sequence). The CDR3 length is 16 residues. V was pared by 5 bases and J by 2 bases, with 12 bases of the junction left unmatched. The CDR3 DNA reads TGTGCCAGCAGTCCAAACTGGGCTAGCGGACAAGAGACCCAGTACTTC. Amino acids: CASSPNWASGQETQYF.

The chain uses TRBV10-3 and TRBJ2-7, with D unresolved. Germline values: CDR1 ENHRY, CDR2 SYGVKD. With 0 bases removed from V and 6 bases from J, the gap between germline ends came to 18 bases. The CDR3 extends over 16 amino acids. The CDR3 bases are TGTGCCATCAGTGAGTCTTCCTCGTTCCGGAGAAGCGAGCAGTACTTC. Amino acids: CAISESSSFRRSEQYF.

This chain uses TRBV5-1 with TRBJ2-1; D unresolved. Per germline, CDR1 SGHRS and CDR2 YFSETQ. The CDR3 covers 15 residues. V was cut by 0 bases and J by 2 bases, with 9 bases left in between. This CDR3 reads CASSLASSTYNEQFF. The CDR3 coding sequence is TGCGCCAGCAGCTTGGCGTCCTCGACCTACAATGAGCAGTTCTTC. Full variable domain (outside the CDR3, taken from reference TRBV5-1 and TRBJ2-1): KAGVTQTPRYLIKTRGQQVTLSCSPISGHRSVSWYQQTPGQGLQFLFEYFSETQRNKGNFPGRFSGRQFSNSRSEMNVSTLELGDSALYLCASSLASSTYNEQFFGPGTRLTVL.